These 18 T cell receptor beta chains were all obtained from the same sample, sequenced in a study of shared clonotypes between healthy human individuals (dated by TCRdb to the early 2020s). The library was built by means of the immunoSEQ multiplex PCR assay. TCRdb carries this immuneACCESS record with in-frame sequences only. Its versions omit some clonotypes, under half of them owing to an unresolved V gene in the studies checked, with the rest unexplained. This sample holds 2 million to 2.5 million clones; approximately 90% were observed only once. The ten top clones hold 0.37% of the sample. Source material: naive CD4+ T cells from PBMCs. The label giving this sample's cell subset or site can be read as: CD45RA+ positively selected. These receptors originate from a man between 18 and 35 years old in good health. Some clones in this sample may be carry-over from other donors' samples.

This sequence joins TRBV10-3 and TRBJ2-2; TRBD2 matches at 11 bases. Trimming cost V 10 bases and J 7 bases; bases outside gene matches: 5. The CDR3 is made up of 13 amino acids. CDR1 is ENHRY and CDR2 is SYGVKD in the germline V gene. CDR3 region: CATGLAVIGELFF. CDR3 in DNA: TGTGCCACGGGACTAGCGGTGATCGGGGAGCTGTTTTTT.

The V gene is TRBV29-1, the J gene TRBJ1-5, with unresolved D. V was trimmed by 4 bases and J by 3 bases, leaving 28 bases between them. The CDR3 is 19 amino acids. The V gene's germline CDR1 is SQVTM and CDR2 ANQGSEA. CDR3 DNA sequence: TGCAGCGTTGCTATCCTTCGAAGGGCAGTGGCATTTACCAATCAGCCCCAGCATTTT. This gives the protein CSVAILRRAVAFTNQPQHF.

The chain is built from TRBV7-2 and TRBJ2-7; a possible D gene is TRBD2 (6 bases). Trimming took off 4 bases at V and 4 bases at J, with 11 bases between the two ends. The CDR3 spans 13 residues. Per germline, CDR1 SGHTA and CDR2 FQGNSA. CDR3 bases: TGTGCCAGCAGCTCGAGACGGGGGTACGAGCAGTACTTC. As protein: CASSSRRGYEQYF.

The CDR3 sequence is CASSADLWDGELFF. The CDR3 DNA reads TGCGCCAGCAGTGCGGACCTATGGGACGGGGAGCTGTTTTTT. The gene calls are TRBV10-1 and TRBJ2-2; no firm D call. Germline V gene lookup returns CDR1 WNHNN and CDR2 SYGVQD (reference sequence). V dropped 4 bases and J dropped 7 bases, with 13 bases sitting between them. The CDR3 totals 14 residues.

The rearrangement links TRBV28 to TRBJ2-7; D remains unclear. CDR3 size: 14 residues. Looked up from germline, CDR1 is MDHEN and CDR2 is SYDVKM. Deletions cut 2 bases from V and 0 bases from J, with 8 bases between. The CDR3 is CASSLPRTSYEQYF. The CDR3 region has the DNA TGTGCCAGCAGTTTACCCCGTACCTCCTACGAGCAGTACTTC.

V is TRBV15 and J is TRBJ2-1; the D is unclear. The CDR3 length is 14 residues. V gave up 3 bases and J gave up 2 bases, with 8 bases separating them. Germline V gene data show CDR1 as LNHNV and CDR2 as YYDKDF (reference sequence). Here the CDR3 DNA reads TGTGCCACCAGCAGCACGAGGACCTACAATGAGCAGTTCTTC. Translating it yields CATSSTRTYNEQFF.

The chain employs TRBV6-1 and TRBJ2-4, with a weak D call TRBD1 (6 bases). Trimming took off 6 bases at V and 10 bases at J, with 16 bases between the two ends. Per germline, CDR1 MNHNS and CDR2 SASEGT. This CDR3 is 13 amino acids long. In DNA, the CDR3 is TGTGCCAGCAGCGCGGACAGCCGGCCTATTCAGTACTTC. It encodes CASSADSRPIQYF.

The chain combines TRBV5-5 with TRBJ2-2, with 12 positions matching TRBD2. The V segment lost 2 bases and the J segment 9 bases; nucleotides outside the gene matches: 5. The CDR3 has 15 residues. In germline, CDR1 is SGHKS, CDR2 YYEKEE (reference sequence). The CDR3 sequence is CASSFTSGRLRELFF. CDR3 coding DNA: TGTGCCAGCAGCTTTACTAGCGGGAGGTTGAGGGAGCTGTTTTTT.

V gene TRBV7-9 combines with J gene TRBJ2-2; TRBD1 matches at 8 bases. Germline lookup yields CDR1 SEHNR and CDR2 FQNEAQ (reference sequence). This CDR3 has 17 amino acids. The V and J ends lost 2 bases and 1 base, in that order; junction bases with no gene match: 6. CDR3 residues: CASSLSQTGENTGELFF. For the CDR3, the DNA is TGTGCCAGCAGCTTATCCCAGACAGGGGAGAACACCGGGGAGCTGTTTTTT.

This chain links TRBV7-2 with TRBJ2-1; D possibly corresponds to TRBD1 (5 bases). V was pared by 1 base and J by 6 bases, with 13 bases between. CDR1 and CDR2 (germline): SGHTA, FQGNSA. This CDR3 has 15 amino acids. Here the CDR3 reads CASSLGAGWGNEQFF. The CDR3 region has the DNA TGTGCCAGCAGCTTAGGGGCAGGGTGGGGCAATGAGCAGTTCTTC.

The rearrangement links TRBV7-2 to TRBJ2-1; TRBD1 aligns across 8 bases. The CDR3 totals 15 residues. Germline-derived CDR1 and CDR2 are SGHTA and FQGNSA. The V gene end was trimmed by 5 bases and the J gene end by 3 bases; junction bases not matched to a gene: 6. In nucleotides, the CDR3 is TGTGCCAGCAGCGCGTCCGGGACAGGCTACAATGAGCAGTTCTTC. Translation: CASSASGTGYNEQFF.

The rearrangement uses TRBV2 and TRBJ2-1; a possible D gene is TRBD1 (6 bases). Germline loops: CDR1 SNHLY, CDR2 FYNNEI. Deletions cut 8 bases from V and 0 bases from J, with 20 bases between. This CDR3 has 17 amino acids. The CDR3 DNA reads TGTGCCAGCCAAGGACAGAGAGGGGTAGGCTCCTACAATGAGCAGTTCTTC. As protein: CASQGQRGVGSYNEQFF.

This rearrangement joins TRBV9 to TRBJ1-3; no reliable D call. Trimming removed 0 bases from V and 1 base from J, with 8 bases in between. Germline V gene data show CDR1 as SGDLS and CDR2 as YYNGEE. The CDR3 extends over 15 amino acids. The CDR3 reads CASSVDWASGNTIYF. The CDR3 DNA reads TGTGCCAGCAGCGTAGACTGGGCGTCTGGAAACACCATATATTTT.

Notes on this clone: Other DNA sequences in the same sample also yield this CDR3. CDR3 region: CASSLVGQQETQYF. The CDR3 nucleotides are TGCGCCAGCAGCTTGGTAGGGCAGCAAGAGACCCAGTACTTC. This chain joins TRBV5-1 and TRBJ2-5; D unresolved. V lost 0 bases, J lost 2 bases, and 8 bases lay in between. Germline CDR1 reads SGHRS; CDR2 reads YFSETQ. This CDR3 region has 14 residues.

V usage is TRBV18 and J usage is TRBJ2-7; TRBD2 aligns across 8 bases. Germline lookup yields CDR1 KGHSH and CDR2 LQKENI. Losses at the gene ends were 6 bases for V and 7 bases for J; bases not matched to a gene: 8. The CDR3 contains 13 residues. CDR3: CASSGREAGEQYF. The CDR3 coding sequence is TGTGCCAGCTCTGGGCGGGAGGCGGGGGAGCAGTACTTC.

The chain is built from TRBV25-1 and TRBJ2-7, with 9 bases lining up with TRBD1. Trimming at V came to 6 bases and at J to 3 bases, leaving 3 bases not matched to a gene. Germline V gene data show CDR1 as MGHDK and CDR2 as SYGVNS. CDR3 size: 13 residues. The CDR3 loop is CASSSDRGYEQYF. CDR3 nucleotides: TGTGCCAGCAGCTCGGACAGGGGCTACGAGCAGTACTTC.

The J gene is TRBJ2-2, the V gene TRBV6-6; no reliable D call. This CDR3 is built from 15 residues. Germline CDR1 is MNHNY and CDR2 is SVGAGI (reference sequence). V was cut by 7 bases and J by 3 bases, with 15 bases left in between. The CDR3 sequence: CASKPPLRDTGELFF. The CDR3 bases are TGTGCCAGCAAACCCCCGTTACGGGACACCGGGGAGCTGTTTTTT.

In regard to this clone: Other nucleotide sequences from this sample produce the same CDR3. The chain uses TRBV5-4 and TRBJ2-3; D unclear. Germline V CDR1 and CDR2: SGHNT, YYREEE (reference sequence). V lost 2 bases, J lost 3 bases, and 7 bases lay in between. CDR3 length equals 13 residues. The CDR3 nucleotides read TGTGCCAGCAGCTTATGGGGAACAGATACGCAGTATTTT. This encodes CASSLWGTDTQYF.